The 32 T cell receptor beta chains in this list originate from one sample, sequenced in a study of blood T cell repertoires in COVID-19. Using immunoSEQ multiplex PCR, the repertoire was profiled, and TCRdb retains in-frame clones only, with some absent. This table has about 200,000 clones, around 83% appearing once. Sequenced sample: peripheral blood. The receptors were gathered from a woman aged 80 or older with COVID-19, enrolled during active disease.

In its sample, this clone was seen once. The gene calls are TRBV30 and TRBJ1-1; D possibly corresponds to TRBD1 (5 bases). Looked up from germline, CDR1 is GTSNPN and CDR2 is SVGIG (reference sequence). The CDR3 sequence is 12 residues long. Deletions cut 2 bases from V and 4 bases from J, with 8 bases between. This chain's CDR3 is CAWSHGGTEAFF. The DNA of the CDR3 is TGTGCCTGGAGTCACGGGGGCACTGAAGCTTTCTTT. Full variable domain (outside the CDR3, taken from reference TRBV30 and TRBJ1-1): SQTIHQWPATLVQPVGSPLSLECTVEGTSNPNLYWYRQAAGRGLQLLFYSVGIGQISSEVPQNLSASRPQDRQFILSSKKLLLSDSGFYLCAWSHGGTEAFFGQGTRLTVV.

The gene calls are TRBV7-9 and TRBJ1-1; 7 nucleotides agree with TRBD1. After removal of 2 bases from V and 7 bases from J, the junction contained 7 bases not matched to a gene. This CDR3 spans 14 amino acids. CDR1 is SEHNR and CDR2 is FQNEAQ in the germline V gene (reference sequence). CDR3 in amino acids: CASSLSDRAREAFF. The CDR3 DNA is TGTGCCAGCAGCTTAAGCGACAGGGCACGTGAAGCTTTCTTT.

The rearrangement links TRBV2 to TRBJ1-1; D uncertain. Germline CDR1 and CDR2: SNHLY and FYNNEI. The CDR3 sequence is 11 residues long. V was clipped by 8 bases and J by 3 bases, with 7 bases between them. This CDR3 reads CASLFHTEAFF. CDR3 coding DNA: TGTGCCAGCCTGTTCCACACTGAAGCTTTCTTT.

This chain connects TRBV7-9 to TRBJ1-2; D gene uncertain. This CDR3 spans 13 amino acids. Germline V gene lookup returns CDR1 SEHNR and CDR2 FQNEAQ (reference sequence). The V end lost 5 bases, the J end lost 8 bases, and 15 bases lay between the germline ends. CDR3 amino acids: CASSTEKPQGYTF. The CDR3 nucleotides are TGTGCCAGCAGCACAGAAAAACCGCAGGGCTACACCTTC. Drawing the rest from reference TRBV7-9 and TRBJ1-2, the complete variable domain is DTGVSQNPRHKITKRGQNVTFRCDPISEHNRLYWYRQTLGQGPEFLTYFQNEAQLEKSRLLSDRFSAERPKGSFSTLEIQRTEQGDSAMYLCASSTEKPQGYTFGSGTRLTVV.

The V call is TRBV19, the J call TRBJ2-6; no clear D. This CDR3 contains 14 residues. Germline values: CDR1 LNHDA, CDR2 SQIVND (reference sequence). Trimming took 9 bases from V and 4 from J, leaving 13 bases between them. The CDR3 nucleotides read TGTGCCAGCGTCCAGGCGAGCGGGGCCAACGTCCTGACTTTC. Translated, it gives CASVQASGANVLTF.

The genes are TRBV12-3 or TRBV12-4 and TRBJ2-1; no firm D call. The V gene lost 5 bases and the J gene lost 7 bases, with 9 bases spanning the gap. The CDR3 is made up of 12 amino acids. The CDR3 coding sequence is TGTGCCAGCAGTCGTCCGGTAAATGAGCAGTTCTTC. It encodes CASSRPVNEQFF.

The chain joins TRBV14 to TRBJ1-1; D is perhaps TRBD1 (5 bases). The CDR3 extends over 17 amino acids. Germline lookup yields CDR1 SGHDN and CDR2 FVKESK. The V end lost 0 bases, the J end lost 6 bases, and 20 bases lay between the germline ends. The CDR3 protein is CASSQDRSRGLRAEAFF. CDR3 in DNA: TGTGCCAGCAGCCAAGATCGTAGTAGGGGACTGAGGGCTGAAGCTTTCTTT.

The V gene is TRBV10-2, the J gene TRBJ2-7, with TRBD2 matching 7 bases. Germline CDR1 reads WSHSY; CDR2 reads SAAADI. The CDR3 is 14 residues long. Trimming took 1 base from V and 6 from J; bases not matched to a gene: 6. DNA for the CDR3: TGCGCCAGCAGTGAGTTTAAGACTAGCCGCGAGCAGTACTTC. Its translation: CASSEFKTSREQYF.

The chain joins TRBV4-2 to TRBJ2-7; maybe TRBD1 (6 bases). The V end was cut by 1 base, the J end by 4 bases, with 17 bases between. The CDR3 loop spans 16 amino acids. Germline CDR1 and CDR2: LGHNA and YNFKEQ. The CDR3 coding sequence is TGTGCCAGCAGCCAAGCGGTAGGACAGAGGGGGTACGAGCAGTACTTC. This codes for CASSQAVGQRGYEQYF.

On this clone: The sample carries other DNA sequences with the same CDR3. The chain has TRBV3-1 (or the pseudogene TRBV3-2) and TRBJ2-1; 10 positions match TRBD1. Germline V gives CDR1 LGHDT, CDR2 YNNKEL (reference sequence). V was pared by 4 bases and J by 7 bases, with 4 bases of the junction left unmatched. This CDR3 is 14 amino acids long. Here the CDR3 DNA reads TGTGCCAGCAGCCCACGGACAGGGGGAAATGAGCAGTTCTTC. It yields the protein CASSPRTGGNEQFF.

V gene TRBV3-1 (or the pseudogene TRBV3-2) combines with J gene TRBJ2-1, with D unclear. Germline V gene lookup returns CDR1 LGHDT and CDR2 YNNKEL (reference sequence). The CDR3 has 15 amino acids. Trimming stripped 0 bases from V and 3 bases from J, with 9 bases between. CDR3 sequence (DNA): TGTGCCAGCAGCCAAGAGGGCAGAAACTACAATGAGCAGTTCTTC. It translates to CASSQEGRNYNEQFF.

J is TRBJ2-4 and V is TRBV19, with a tentative D call TRBD1 (5 bases). The germline CDR1 and CDR2 sequences are LNHDA and SQIVND (reference sequence). The CDR3 is 14 residues long. V was cut by 7 bases and J by 6 bases, with 16 bases left in between. The CDR3 region is CASNGEGQGNIQYF. The CDR3 coding sequence is TGTGCCAGTAATGGGGAAGGTCAGGGAAACATTCAGTACTTC.

This clone was counted only a few times. The chain combines TRBV27 with TRBJ1-4; the D is unclear. The CDR3 runs to 15 residues. Germline V gives CDR1 MNHEY, CDR2 SMNVEV (reference sequence). V was pared by 3 bases and J by 5 bases, with 13 bases between. CDR3 loop: CASSFEGRENEKLFF. The CDR3 DNA reads as TGTGCCAGCAGTTTCGAGGGTAGGGAGAATGAAAAACTGTTTTTT.

The J gene is TRBJ2-1, the V gene TRBV5-1, with D uncertain. CDR3 length: 15 amino acids. Germline V gene sequence: CDR1 SGHRS, CDR2 YFSETQ. V was shortened by 2 bases and J by 0 bases, with 9 bases between the two germline ends. In DNA form, the CDR3 reads TGCGCCAGCAGCTTCGACTCCCGCTCCTACAATGAGCAGTTCTTC. Translating gives CASSFDSRSYNEQFF. The complete variable domain, with remaining parts taken from reference TRBV5-1 and TRBJ2-1, reads KAGVTQTPRYLIKTRGQQVTLSCSPISGHRSVSWYQQTPGQGLQFLFEYFSETQRNKGNFPGRFSGRQFSNSRSEMNVSTLELGDSALYLCASSFDSRSYNEQFFGPGTRLTVL.

The rearrangement uses TRBV5-5 and TRBJ2-3; D is possibly TRBD1 (6 bases). The V and J ends lost 1 base and 0 bases respectively, with 9 bases between them. This CDR3 is built from 15 residues. Germline CDR1 SGHKS, CDR2 YYEKEE (reference sequence). In DNA, the CDR3 is TGTGCCAGCAGCTTGTGGACAGTTAGCACAGATACGCAGTATTTT. Translation gives CASSLWTVSTDTQYF.

For this clone: Because the CDR3's place on the DNA is in doubt, the DNA is left out and the CDR3 is given as listed by TCRdb. V gene TRBV6-5 combines with J gene TRBJ1-2; the table gives TRBD1 as D, unverified against the DNA. The CDR3 is 12 amino acids in total, end residues counted. Germline V lookup: CDR1 MNHEY, CDR2 SVGAGI. The CDR3 region is CASIGQYFGYTF.

V is TRBV27 and J is TRBJ2-1; TRBD2 matches at 8 bases. The CDR3 totals 12 residues. The germline V gene has CDR1 MNHEY and CDR2 SMNVEV (reference sequence). Trimming cost V 6 bases and J 9 bases; bases outside gene matches: 4. CDR3 DNA: TGTGCCAGCAGCAGTACTAGCGGTGAGCAGTTCTTC. This encodes CASSSTSGEQFF.

V usage is TRBV7-9 and J usage is TRBJ1-1; 10 bases fit TRBD1. Germline CDR1 is SEHNR and CDR2 is FQNEAQ (reference sequence). Germline trimming cut 6 bases from V and 5 bases from J; bases unmatched to any gene: 6. The CDR3 is 14 residues long. CDR3 sequence reads: CASSSGTGETEAFF. CDR3 nucleotides: TGTGCCAGCAGTTCCGGGACAGGGGAGACTGAAGCTTTCTTT. The whole variable domain, filled in from reference TRBV7-9 and TRBJ1-1, reads DTGVSQNPRHKITKRGQNVTFRCDPISEHNRLYWYRQTLGQGPEFLTYFQNEAQLEKSRLLSDRFSAERPKGSFSTLEIQRTEQGDSAMYLCASSSGTGETEAFFGQGTRLTVV.

This clone came up a few times. The chain recombines TRBV10-1 with TRBJ2-7, with 8 bases aligning to TRBD1. Germline CDR1 and CDR2: WNHNN and SYGVQD (reference sequence). The V segment lost 7 bases and the J segment 5 bases; nucleotides outside the gene matches: 7. CDR3 length: 13 residues. The CDR3 DNA sequence: TGCGCCAGCACTCGGACAGGGCTCAACGAGCAGTACTTC. It translates to CASTRTGLNEQYF.

This clone was picked up one time. The CDR3 loop is CASSSLAGGRHEQYF. CDR3 nucleotide sequence: TGTGCCAGCAGTTCACTAGCGGGAGGGCGCCACGAGCAGTACTTC. The chain recombines TRBV5-6 with TRBJ2-7, with 13 bases identical to TRBD2. The CDR3 contains 15 residues. The V gene end was trimmed by 5 bases and the J gene end by 5 bases; junction bases not matched to a gene: 7. CDR1 and CDR2 (germline): SGHDT, YYEEEE.

V gene TRBV30 combines with J gene TRBJ1-6; D remains ambiguous. Deletions cut 2 bases from V and 15 bases from J, with 17 bases between. The CDR3 totals 13 residues. In germline, CDR1 is GTSNPN, CDR2 SVGIG (reference sequence). CDR3 sequence: CAWSRVSQASLHF. In DNA, the CDR3 is TGTGCCTGGAGTCGAGTCTCGCAGGCAAGCCTCCACTTT.

The rearrangement uses TRBV2 and TRBJ2-5; D perhaps matches TRBD1 (5 bases). The CDR3 loop spans 15 amino acids. Trimming cost V 10 bases and J 2 bases, with 20 bases left between them. Germline V CDR1 and CDR2: SNHLY, FYNNEI. The CDR3 spells CATPRSGHLQETQYF. CDR3 sequence (DNA): TGTGCCACCCCCCGTTCCGGACACCTTCAAGAGACCCAGTACTTC. Filled out from reference TRBV2 and TRBJ2-5, the complete variable domain reads EPEVTQTPSHQVTQMGQEVILRCVPISNHLYFYWYRQILGQKVEFLVSFYNNEISEKSEIFDDQFSVERPDGSNFTLKIRSTKLEDSAMYFCATPRSGHLQETQYFGPGTRLLVL.

The chain recombines TRBV18 with TRBJ2-1, with 8 positions matching TRBD2. The junction had 5 bases not matched to a gene; V was cut back by 3 bases and J by 7 bases. Per the germline V gene, CDR1 is KGHSH and CDR2 is LQKENI. The CDR3 consists of 14 residues. CDR3 sequence (DNA): TGTGCCAGCTCACCTGGCAGCGGGAGTAATGAGCAGTTCTTC. Its protein product is CASSPGSGSNEQFF.

V is TRBV7-8 and J is TRBJ1-2; no clear D. Deletions cut 1 base from V and 0 bases from J, with 9 bases between. This CDR3 spans 15 amino acids. CDR1 is SGHVS and CDR2 is FQNEAQ in the germline V gene. The CDR3 DNA is TGTGCCAGCAGCTTAGTCGCGGATACTAACTATGGCTACACCTTC. This encodes CASSLVADTNYGYTF.

This clone showed up just a few times. The rearrangement joins TRBV7-2 to TRBJ2-1; D is perhaps TRBD2 (5 bases). The CDR3 loop spans 15 amino acids. V was shortened by 0 bases and J by 8 bases, with 14 bases between the two germline ends. The germline V gene has CDR1 SGHTA and CDR2 FQGNSA. As DNA, the CDR3 is TGTGCCAGCAGCTTAGCCCTCGGGGTGGTCTATGAGCAGTTCTTC. Encoded protein: CASSLALGVVYEQFF. The full variable domain, in which reference TRBV7-2 and TRBJ2-1 provide the parts outside the CDR3, is GAGVSQSPSNKVTEKGKDVELRCDPISGHTALYWYRQSLGQGLEFLIYFQGNSAPDKSGLPSDRFSAERTGGSVSTLTIQRTQQEDSAVYLCASSLALGVVYEQFFGPGTRLTVL.

The chain combines TRBV10-3 with TRBJ2-2; possible D gene TRBD1, 6 bases. V lost 7 bases to trimming and J lost 6 bases, with 6 bases between them. This CDR3 has 11 amino acids. The germline CDR1 and CDR2 sequences are ENHRY and SYGVKD. DNA of the CDR3: TGTGCCATCAAGGGGGCCGGGGAGCTGTTTTTT. It translates to CAIKGAGELFF.

This clone was observed once. V is TRBV19 and J is TRBJ1-1, with 10 positions matching TRBD1. Germline loops: CDR1 LNHDA, CDR2 SQIVND (reference sequence). This CDR3 is built from 13 residues. The CDR3 DNA is TGTTCGACAGGGGGCTACGGGGACACTGAAGCTTTCTTT. It translates to CSTGGYGDTEAFF.

This clone was picked up one time. The chain uses TRBV14 and TRBJ1-2; D is unclear. CDR1 SGHDN and CDR2 FVKESK come from the germline V gene. V was trimmed by 1 base and J by 7 bases, leaving 16 bases between them. This CDR3 region has 15 residues. CDR3 protein: CASSQGTTKRGGYTF. CDR3 nucleotide sequence: TGTGCCAGCAGCCAAGGAACCACCAAACGGGGTGGCTACACCTTC.

This clone was seen more than once but under ten times. The J gene is TRBJ1-6, the V gene TRBV2; TRBD1 matches at 11 bases. This CDR3 has 15 amino acids. Trimming removed 5 bases from V and 9 bases from J; junction bases left unmatched: 6. CDR1 SNHLY and CDR2 FYNNEI come from the germline V gene. The DNA for the CDR3 is TGTGCCAGCAGTACCGGACAGGGGGCGAGTTCACCCCTCCACTTT. Its translation is CASSTGQGASSPLHF.

This chain uses TRBV3-1 (or the pseudogene TRBV3-2) with TRBJ1-6, with unresolved D. Trimming removed 1 base at V and 6 bases at J, with 7 bases between. The CDR3 sequence is 14 residues long. Germline assignment: CDR1 LGHDT and CDR2 YNNKEL (reference sequence). The CDR3 loop reads CASSQVAGNSPLHF. CDR3 sequence (DNA): TGTGCCAGCAGCCAAGTGGCGGGTAATTCACCCCTCCACTTT.

The chain carries TRBV30 and TRBJ1-3, with a possible D match to TRBD1 (6 bases). The V end lost 0 bases, the J end lost 2 bases, and 29 bases lay between the germline ends. This CDR3 is 21 amino acids long. Germline CDR1 GTSNPN, CDR2 SVGIG (reference sequence). The CDR3 bases are TGTGCCTGGAGTGTCTGGAACCAGAAAATGCGAGGGGGAAAAACTGGAAACACCATATATTTT. Its protein is CAWSVWNQKMRGGKTGNTIYF.

This chain links TRBV18 with TRBJ1-1; tentatively, D is TRBD1 (6 bases). V lost 2 bases and J 6 bases, leaving 10 bases between the germline ends. CDR1 and CDR2 from the germline V gene are KGHSH and LQKENI. CDR3 length equals 13 residues. The CDR3 spells CASSPGAGAEAFF. CDR3 sequence (DNA): TGTGCCAGCTCACCAGGGGCAGGGGCTGAAGCTTTCTTT.